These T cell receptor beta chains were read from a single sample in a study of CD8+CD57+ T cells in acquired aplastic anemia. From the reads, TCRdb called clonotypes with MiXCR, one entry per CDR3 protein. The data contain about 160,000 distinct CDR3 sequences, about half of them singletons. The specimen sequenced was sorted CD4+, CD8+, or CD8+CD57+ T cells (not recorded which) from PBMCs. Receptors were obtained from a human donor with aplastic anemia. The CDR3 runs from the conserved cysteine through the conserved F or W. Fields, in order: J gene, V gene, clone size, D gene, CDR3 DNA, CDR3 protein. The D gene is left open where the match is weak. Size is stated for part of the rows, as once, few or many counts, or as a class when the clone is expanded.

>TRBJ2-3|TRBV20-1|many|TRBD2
TGCAGTGCCCCCGGGGGACTAGCGGGTTCAGATACGCAGTATTTT
CSAPGGLAGSDTQYF
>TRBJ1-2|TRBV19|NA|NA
TGTGCCAGTAGTTCCGGGACAAGTTATGGCTACACCTTC
CASSSGTSYGYTF
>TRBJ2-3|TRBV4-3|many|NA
TGCGCCAGCAGCCAAGAGGGGGGCGGGTCAGATACGCAGTATTTT
CASSQEGGGSDTQYF
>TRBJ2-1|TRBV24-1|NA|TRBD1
TGTGCCACCAGTGACCCCGGGACAGGGGGCTTGGATGAGCAGTTCTTC
CATSDPGTGGLDEQFF
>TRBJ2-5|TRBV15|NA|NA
TGTGCCACCAGCAGAGAAGGGGGATACCAAGAGACCCAGTACTTC
CATSREGGYQETQYF
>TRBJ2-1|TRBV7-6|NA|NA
TGTGCCAGCAGCCCCACATTGAGTTTAAACAATGAGCAGTTCTTC
CASSPTLSLNNEQFF
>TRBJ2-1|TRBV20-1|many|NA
TGCAGTGCTGCCGGAGGTCCTAGCAATGAGCAGTTCTTC
CSAAGGPSNEQFF
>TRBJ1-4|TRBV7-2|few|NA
TGTGCCGGCAAGGGACGGGGAAATGAAAAACTGTTTTTT
CAGKGRGNEKLFF
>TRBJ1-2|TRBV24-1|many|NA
TGTGCCACCAGTGGGCGGGGGCTAAACTATGGCTACACCTTC
CATSGRGLNYGYTF
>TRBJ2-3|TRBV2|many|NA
TGTGCCAGCAGTCCCCTCCTAGCGAGCACAGATACGCAGTATTTT
CASSPLLASTDTQYF
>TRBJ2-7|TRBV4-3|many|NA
TGCGCCAGCAGCCAAGCCCGGGGCGGGTTAGTCTACGAGCAGTACTTC
CASSQARGGLVYEQYF